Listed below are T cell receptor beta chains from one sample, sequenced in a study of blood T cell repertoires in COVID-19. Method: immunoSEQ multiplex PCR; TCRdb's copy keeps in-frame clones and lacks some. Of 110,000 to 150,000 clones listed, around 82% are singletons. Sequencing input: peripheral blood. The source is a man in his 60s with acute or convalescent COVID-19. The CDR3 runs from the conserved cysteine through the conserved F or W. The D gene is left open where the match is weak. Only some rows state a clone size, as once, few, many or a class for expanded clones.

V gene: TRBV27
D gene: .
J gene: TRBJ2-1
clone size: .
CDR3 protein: CASSLTSSYNEQFF
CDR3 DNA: TGTGCCAGCAGTTTGACTAGCTCCTACAATGAGCAGTTCTTC

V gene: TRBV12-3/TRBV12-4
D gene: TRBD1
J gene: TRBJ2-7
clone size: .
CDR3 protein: CASSLTGYQEQYF
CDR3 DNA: TGTGCCAGCAGCTTGACAGGGTACCAGGAGCAGTACTTC

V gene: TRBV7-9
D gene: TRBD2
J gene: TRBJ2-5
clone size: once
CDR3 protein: CASSRLAGYQETQYF
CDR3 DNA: TGTGCCAGCAGCCGACTAGCGGGATACCAAGAGACCCAGTACTTC

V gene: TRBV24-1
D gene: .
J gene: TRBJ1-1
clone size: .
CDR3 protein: CATSDAGGGEAFF
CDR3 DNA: TGTGCCACCAGTGATGCTGGGGGGGGTGAAGCTTTCTTT

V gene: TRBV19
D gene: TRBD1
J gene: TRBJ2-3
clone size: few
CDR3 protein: CATRPLGPGTDTDTQYF
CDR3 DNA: TGTGCCACGCGACCCCTCGGGCCGGGGACAGACACAGATACGCAGTATTTT

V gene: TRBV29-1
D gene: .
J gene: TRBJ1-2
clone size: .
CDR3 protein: CSVQGQDTVYGYTF
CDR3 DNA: TGCAGCGTCCAAGGGCAGGACACTGTCTATGGCTACACCTTC

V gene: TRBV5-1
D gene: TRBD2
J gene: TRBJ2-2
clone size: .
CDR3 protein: CASSLLAGNTGELFF
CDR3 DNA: TGCGCCAGCAGCTTACTAGCGGGGAACACCGGGGAGCTGTTTTTT

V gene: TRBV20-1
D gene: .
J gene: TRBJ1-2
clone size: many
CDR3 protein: CSASGSEGYTF
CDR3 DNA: TGCAGTGCTAGTGGGTCTGAGGGCTACACCTTC

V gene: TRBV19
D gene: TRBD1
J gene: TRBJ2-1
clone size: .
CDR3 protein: CASSKNRGGYNEQFF
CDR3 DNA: TGTGCCAGTAGTAAAAACAGGGGCGGGTACAATGAGCAGTTCTTC

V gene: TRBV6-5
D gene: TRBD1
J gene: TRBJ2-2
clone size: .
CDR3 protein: CASSQQGARTGELFF
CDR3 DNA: TGTGCCAGCAGCCAACAGGGGGCGCGAACCGGGGAGCTGTTTTTT

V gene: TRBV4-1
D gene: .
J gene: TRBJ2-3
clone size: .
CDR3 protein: CASSITGRTSVDTQYF
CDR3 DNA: TGCGCCAGCAGTATTACAGGGAGGACTAGTGTGGATACGCAGTATTTT

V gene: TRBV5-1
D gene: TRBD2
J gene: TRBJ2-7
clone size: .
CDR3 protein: CASSIGTSGSEQYF
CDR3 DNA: TGCGCCAGCAGCATAGGGACTAGCGGGAGCGAGCAGTACTTC

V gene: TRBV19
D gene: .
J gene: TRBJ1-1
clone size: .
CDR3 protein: CASSMNGNTEAFF
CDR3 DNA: TGTGCCAGTAGTATGAACGGGAACACTGAAGCTTTCTTT

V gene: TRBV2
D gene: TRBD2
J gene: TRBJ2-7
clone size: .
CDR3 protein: CASSVPTGTSGRSHEQYF
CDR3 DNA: TGTGCCAGCAGTGTCCCCACCGGGACTAGCGGGAGGTCACACGAGCAGTACTTC

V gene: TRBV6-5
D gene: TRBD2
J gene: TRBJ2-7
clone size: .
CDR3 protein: CASRPGLAGYYEQYF
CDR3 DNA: TGTGCCAGCAGGCCCGGACTAGCGGGTTACTACGAGCAGTACTTC

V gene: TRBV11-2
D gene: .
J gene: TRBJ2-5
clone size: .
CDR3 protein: CASRTGDQETQYF
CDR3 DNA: TGTGCCAGCAGGACAGGTGATCAAGAGACCCAGTACTTC

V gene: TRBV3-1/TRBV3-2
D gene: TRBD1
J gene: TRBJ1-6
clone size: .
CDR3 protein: CASSPLDRGAPGPLHF
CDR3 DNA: TGTGCCAGCAGCCCGCTCGACAGGGGGGCCCCTGGACCCCTCCACTTT

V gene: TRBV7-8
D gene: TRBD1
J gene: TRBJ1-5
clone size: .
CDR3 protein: CASSFRGRHQPQHF
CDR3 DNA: TGTGCCAGCAGCTTCAGGGGGCGGCATCAGCCCCAGCATTTT

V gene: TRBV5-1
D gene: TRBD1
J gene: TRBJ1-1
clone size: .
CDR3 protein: CASSLGPGQGIAEAFF
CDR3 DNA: TGCGCCAGCAGCTTAGGCCCGGGACAGGGGATCGCTGAAGCTTTCTTT

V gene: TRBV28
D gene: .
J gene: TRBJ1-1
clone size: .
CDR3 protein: CASSPTAGTEAFF
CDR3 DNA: TGTGCCAGCAGTCCCACGGCGGGCACTGAAGCTTTCTTT

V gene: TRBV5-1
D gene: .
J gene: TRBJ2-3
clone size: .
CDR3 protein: CASKGAGWDTQYF
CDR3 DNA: TGCGCCAGCAAAGGGGCAGGTTGGGATACGCAGTATTTT

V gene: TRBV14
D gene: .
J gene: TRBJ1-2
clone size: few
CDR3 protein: CASSQVVQGSGYTF
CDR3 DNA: TGTGCCAGCAGCCAAGTGGTACAGGGTAGCGGCTACACCTTC

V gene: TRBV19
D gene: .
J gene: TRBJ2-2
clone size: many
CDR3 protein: CASSINREGGELFF
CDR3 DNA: TGTGCCAGTAGTATTAACAGGGAAGGCGGGGAGCTGTTTTTT

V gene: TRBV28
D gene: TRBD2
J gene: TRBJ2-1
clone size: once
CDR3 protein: CASSNSGGINEQFF
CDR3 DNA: TGTGCCAGCTCGAATTCGGGAGGAATCAATGAGCAGTTCTTC

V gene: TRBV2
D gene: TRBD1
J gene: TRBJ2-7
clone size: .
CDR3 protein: CASRRQGEIYEQYF
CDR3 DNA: TGTGCCAGCAGGCGACAGGGGGAGATCTACGAGCAGTACTTC

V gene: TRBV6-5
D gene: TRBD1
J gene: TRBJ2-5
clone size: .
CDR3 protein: CASSRTGTLLETQYF
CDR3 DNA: TGTGCCAGCAGCAGGACAGGGACTCTATTGGAGACCCAGTACTTC

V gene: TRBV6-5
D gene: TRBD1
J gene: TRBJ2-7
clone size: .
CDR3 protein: CASTGQGVSYEQYF
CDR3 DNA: TGTGCCAGCACCGGACAGGGGGTATCCTACGAGCAGTACTTC

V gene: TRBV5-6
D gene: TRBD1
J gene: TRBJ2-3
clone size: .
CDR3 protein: CASSLFQGAGPDTQYF
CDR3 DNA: TGTGCCAGCAGCTTGTTCCAGGGGGCGGGTCCAGATACGCAGTATTTT

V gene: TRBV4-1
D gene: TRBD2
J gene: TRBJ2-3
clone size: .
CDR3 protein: CASSQELLASGIRADTQYF
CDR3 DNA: TGCGCCAGCAGCCAAGAGTTATTAGCTAGCGGGATTCGCGCAGATACGCAGTATTTT

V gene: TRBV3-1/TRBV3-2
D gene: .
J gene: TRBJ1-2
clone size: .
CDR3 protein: CASSHRGGDGYTF
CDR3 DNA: TGTGCCAGCAGCCACCGGGGGGGCGATGGCTACACCTTC

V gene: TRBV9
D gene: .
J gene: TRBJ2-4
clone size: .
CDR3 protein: CASSHPERRVAKNIQYF
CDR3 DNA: TGTGCCAGCAGCCACCCGGAGCGGCGGGTAGCCAAAAACATTCAGTACTTC

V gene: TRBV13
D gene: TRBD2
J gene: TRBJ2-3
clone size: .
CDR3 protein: CASSSQTTSGNYDTQYF
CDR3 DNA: TGTGCCAGCAGCTCCCAAACGACTAGCGGGAATTACGATACGCAGTATTTT

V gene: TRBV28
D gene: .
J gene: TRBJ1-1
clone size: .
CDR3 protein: CAAGGAGNTEAFF
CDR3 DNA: TGTGCGGCGGGAGGGGCGGGGAACACTGAAGCTTTCTTT

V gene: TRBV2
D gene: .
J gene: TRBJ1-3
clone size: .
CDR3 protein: CASSEEGEISGNTIYF
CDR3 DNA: TGTGCCAGCAGTGAAGAAGGAGAGATCTCTGGAAACACCATATATTTT

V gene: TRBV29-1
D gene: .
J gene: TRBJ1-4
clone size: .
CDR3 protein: CSVLQGSNEKLFF
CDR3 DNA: TGCAGCGTGCTACAGGGATCTAATGAAAAACTGTTTTTT

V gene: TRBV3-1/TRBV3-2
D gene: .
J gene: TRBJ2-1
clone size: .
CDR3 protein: CASSQDSYLNEQFF
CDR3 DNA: TGTGCCAGCAGCCAAGATTCCTACCTCAATGAGCAGTTCTTC

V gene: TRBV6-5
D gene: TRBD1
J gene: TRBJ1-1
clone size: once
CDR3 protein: CASRRDRGLAEAFF
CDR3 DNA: TGTGCCAGCAGACGGGACAGGGGGTTAGCTGAAGCTTTCTTT

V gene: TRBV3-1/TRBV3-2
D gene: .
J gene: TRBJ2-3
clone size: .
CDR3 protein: CASSQTPVNTDTQYF
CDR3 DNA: TGTGCCAGCAGCCAAACCCCGGTAAACACAGATACGCAGTATTTT

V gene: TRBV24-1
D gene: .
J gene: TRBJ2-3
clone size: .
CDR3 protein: CATSDLAGDTQYF
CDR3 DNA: TGTGCCACCAGTGACCTCGCCGGAGATACGCAGTATTTT

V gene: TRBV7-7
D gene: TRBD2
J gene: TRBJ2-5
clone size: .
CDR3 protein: CASSLGGSFGETQYF
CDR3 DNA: TGTGCCAGCAGCTTAGGCGGGAGCTTTGGGGAGACCCAGTACTTC

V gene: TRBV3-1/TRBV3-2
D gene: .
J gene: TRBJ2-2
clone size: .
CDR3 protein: CASSPRQNTGELFF
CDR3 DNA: TGTGCCAGCAGCCCCAGACAGAACACCGGGGAGCTGTTTTTT

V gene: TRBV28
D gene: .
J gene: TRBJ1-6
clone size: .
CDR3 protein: CASGPRYGYNSPLHF
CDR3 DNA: TGTGCCAGCGGTCCTAGATATGGTTATAATTCACCCCTCCACTTT

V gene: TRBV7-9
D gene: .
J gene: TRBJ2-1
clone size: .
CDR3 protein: CASSVALSSYNEQFF
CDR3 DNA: TGTGCCAGCAGCGTAGCGCTTAGCTCCTACAATGAGCAGTTCTTC

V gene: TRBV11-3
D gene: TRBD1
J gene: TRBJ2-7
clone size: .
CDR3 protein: CASSPGTDRAHEQYF
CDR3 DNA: TGTGCCAGCAGCCCCGGGACAGATCGAGCGCACGAGCAGTACTTC

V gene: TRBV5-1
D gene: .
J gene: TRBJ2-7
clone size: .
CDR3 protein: CASSFGTLSPYEQYF
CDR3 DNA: TGCGCCAGCAGCTTCGGGACACTCTCCCCCTACGAGCAGTACTTC

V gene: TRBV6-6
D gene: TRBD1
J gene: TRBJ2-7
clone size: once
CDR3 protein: CASSYSPGGGTYEQYF
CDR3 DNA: TGTGCCAGCAGTTACTCCCCAGGGGGCGGCACCTACGAGCAGTACTTC

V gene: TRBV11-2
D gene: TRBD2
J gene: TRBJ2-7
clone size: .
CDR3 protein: CASSHEWRESLGLEQYF
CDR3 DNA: TGTGCCAGCAGCCACGAGTGGCGGGAGAGCCTCGGGCTCGAGCAGTACTTC

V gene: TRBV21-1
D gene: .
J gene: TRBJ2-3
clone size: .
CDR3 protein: CASSKAGTSGRPDTQYF
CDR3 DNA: TGTGCCAGCAGCAAAGCAGGGACTAGCGGGAGACCAGATACGCAGTATTTT

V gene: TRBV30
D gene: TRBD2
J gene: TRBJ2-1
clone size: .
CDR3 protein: CAWSSGLAYFGEQFF
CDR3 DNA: TGTGCCTGGAGTTCAGGACTAGCGTATTTCGGTGAGCAGTTCTTC

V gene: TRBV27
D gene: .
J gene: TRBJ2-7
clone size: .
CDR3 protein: CASSPLKSGGSDEQYF
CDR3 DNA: TGTGCCAGCAGTCCTCTAAAATCGGGGGGCAGTGACGAGCAGTACTTC

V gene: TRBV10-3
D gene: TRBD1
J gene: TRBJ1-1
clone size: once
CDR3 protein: CASGQGGTEAFF
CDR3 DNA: TGTGCCAGCGGACAGGGCGGGACTGAAGCTTTCTTT

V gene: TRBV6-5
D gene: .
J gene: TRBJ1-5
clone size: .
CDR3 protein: CASAVNFNQPQHF
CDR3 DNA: TGTGCCAGCGCCGTTAACTTCAATCAGCCCCAGCATTTT

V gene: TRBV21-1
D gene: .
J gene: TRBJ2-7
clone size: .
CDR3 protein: CASSNIRQGESYEQYF
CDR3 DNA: TGTGCCAGCAGCAATATCAGACAGGGAGAGTCCTACGAGCAGTACTTC

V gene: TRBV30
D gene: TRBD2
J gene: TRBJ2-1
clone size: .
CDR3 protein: CAWAGGYGEQFF
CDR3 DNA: TGTGCCTGGGCGGGAGGGTACGGTGAGCAGTTCTTC